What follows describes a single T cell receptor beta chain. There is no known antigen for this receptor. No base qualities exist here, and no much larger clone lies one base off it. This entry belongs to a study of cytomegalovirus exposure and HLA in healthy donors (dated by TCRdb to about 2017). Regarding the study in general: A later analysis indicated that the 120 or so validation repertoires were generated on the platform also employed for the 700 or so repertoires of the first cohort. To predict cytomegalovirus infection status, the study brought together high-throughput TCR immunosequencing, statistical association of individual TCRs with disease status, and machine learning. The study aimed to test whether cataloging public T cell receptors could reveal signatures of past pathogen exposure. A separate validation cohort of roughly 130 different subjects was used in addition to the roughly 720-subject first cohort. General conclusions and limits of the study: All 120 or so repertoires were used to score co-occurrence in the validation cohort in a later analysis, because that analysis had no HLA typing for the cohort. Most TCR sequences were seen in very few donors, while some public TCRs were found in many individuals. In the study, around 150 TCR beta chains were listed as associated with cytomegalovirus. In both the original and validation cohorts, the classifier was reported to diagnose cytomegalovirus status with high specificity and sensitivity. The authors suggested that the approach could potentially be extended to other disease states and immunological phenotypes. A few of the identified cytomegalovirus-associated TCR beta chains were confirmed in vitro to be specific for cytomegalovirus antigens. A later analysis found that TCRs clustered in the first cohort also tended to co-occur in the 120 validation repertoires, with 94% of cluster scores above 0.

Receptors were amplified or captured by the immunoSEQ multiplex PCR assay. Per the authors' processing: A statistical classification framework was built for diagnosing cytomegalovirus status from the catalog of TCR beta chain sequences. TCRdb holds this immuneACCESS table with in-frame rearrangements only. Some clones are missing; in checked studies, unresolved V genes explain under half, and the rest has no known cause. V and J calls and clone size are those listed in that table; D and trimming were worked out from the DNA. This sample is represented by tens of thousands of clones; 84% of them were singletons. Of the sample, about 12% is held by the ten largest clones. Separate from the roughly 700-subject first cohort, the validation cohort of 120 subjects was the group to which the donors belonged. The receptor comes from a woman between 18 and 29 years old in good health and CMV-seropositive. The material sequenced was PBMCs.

The DNA sequence reads TGTGCCAGCAGTTTTGCGGGGGCGAATGAGCAGTTCTTC. Translated, this gives CASSFAGANEQFF. The V gene is TRBV27 and the J gene is TRBJ2-1; the best D guess is TRBD2, with 7 bases matching. The CDR3 has 13 amino acids, counting the end cysteine and phenylalanine. The DNA shown is the 39-base CDR3, in frame from base 1. The trim is 3 bases for V and 7 bases for J, with a gap of 10 bases between the germline ends. The germline V gene encodes CDR1 MNHEY and CDR2 SMNVEV (reference sequence).